Listed below are T cell receptor beta chains from one sample, sequenced in a study of T cell responses to AZD1222 COVID-19 vaccine. Clones were read by immunoSEQ multiplex PCR, and TCRdb kept only the in-frame ones, dropping some. Of about 110,000 clones listed, roughly nine tenths are singletons. Sequencing was performed on peripheral blood, taken on day 0 of AZD1222 vaccination. These TCRs come from an adult in good health. Each CDR3 is given with its conserved first and last residue. Fields, in order: D gene, clone size, J gene, V gene, CDR3 protein, CDR3 DNA. D genes are given only for firm matches. Size values are once, few and many counts, or a class for expanded clones, and some rows have none.

D gene: -; clone size: -; J gene: TRBJ2-7; V gene: TRBV7-2; CDR3 protein: CASSTRGGGLVPYEQYF; CDR3 DNA: TGTGCCAGCAGCACCAGGGGGGGCGGGCTCGTCCCCTACGAGCAGTACTTC
D gene: -; clone size: -; J gene: TRBJ2-2; V gene: TRBV25-1; CDR3 protein: CASSEFKGNTGELFF; CDR3 DNA: TGTGCCAGCAGTGAATTTAAGGGGAACACCGGGGAGCTGTTTTTT
D gene: -; clone size: -; J gene: TRBJ2-5; V gene: TRBV7-2; CDR3 protein: CASSRDNGGETQYF; CDR3 DNA: TGTGCCAGCAGCCGGGACAACGGTGGGGAGACCCAGTACTTC
D gene: -; clone size: -; J gene: TRBJ2-4; V gene: TRBV5-5; CDR3 protein: CASSLGLDKNIQYF; CDR3 DNA: TGTGCCAGCAGCTTGGGACTAGACAAAAACATTCAGTACTTC
D gene: TRBD1; clone size: few; J gene: TRBJ1-1; V gene: TRBV19; CDR3 protein: CASSALRTGNTEAFF; CDR3 DNA: TGTGCCAGTAGCGCCCTAAGGACAGGGAACACTGAAGCTTTCTTT
D gene: -; clone size: -; J gene: TRBJ2-1; V gene: TRBV7-2; CDR3 protein: CASSSDSFSYNEQFF; CDR3 DNA: TGTGCCAGCAGCTCCGACTCTTTCTCCTACAATGAGCAGTTCTTC
D gene: -; clone size: -; J gene: TRBJ1-1; V gene: TRBV18; CDR3 protein: CASSLSIPGVSNTEAFF; CDR3 DNA: TGTGCCAGCTCACTATCGATCCCAGGGGTCTCGAACACTGAAGCTTTCTTT
D gene: -; clone size: -; J gene: TRBJ1-5; V gene: TRBV2; CDR3 protein: CASSESRGGQPQHF; CDR3 DNA: TGTGCCAGCAGTGAAAGCAGGGGTGGGCAGCCCCAGCATTTT
D gene: TRBD2; clone size: -; J gene: TRBJ2-3; V gene: TRBV5-1; CDR3 protein: CASSLERESDTQYF; CDR3 DNA: TGCGCCAGCAGCTTGGAGCGGGAGTCAGATACGCAGTATTTT
D gene: -; clone size: -; J gene: TRBJ1-1; V gene: TRBV7-9; CDR3 protein: CASSLESAGTEAFF; CDR3 DNA: TGTGCCAGCAGCTTGGAATCTGCAGGAACTGAAGCTTTCTTT
D gene: -; clone size: -; J gene: TRBJ2-7; V gene: TRBV5-1; CDR3 protein: CASSFLGYEQYF; CDR3 DNA: TGCGCCAGCAGCTTTTTGGGCTACGAGCAGTACTTC
D gene: -; clone size: -; J gene: TRBJ1-4; V gene: TRBV2; CDR3 protein: CASRVINEKLFF; CDR3 DNA: TGTGCCAGCAGGGTCATTAATGAAAAACTGTTTTTT
D gene: -; clone size: few; J gene: TRBJ2-3; V gene: TRBV5-1; CDR3 protein: CASSIGQSTDTQYF; CDR3 DNA: TGCGCCAGCAGCATAGGACAGAGCACAGATACGCAGTATTTT
D gene: -; clone size: -; J gene: TRBJ2-3; V gene: TRBV6-2/TRBV6-3; CDR3 protein: CASSPTASTGYF; CDR3 DNA: TGTGCCAGCAGTCCAACGGCCTCCACTGGGTATTTT
D gene: -; clone size: -; J gene: TRBJ1-1; V gene: TRBV10-2; CDR3 protein: CASSGHGVTNTEAFF; CDR3 DNA: TGCGCCAGCAGTGGACATGGGGTTACGAACACTGAAGCTTTCTTT
D gene: -; clone size: once; J gene: TRBJ1-2; V gene: TRBV5-1; CDR3 protein: CASSNRDSLTYGYTF; CDR3 DNA: TGCGCCAGCAGCAACCGGGACTCCTTAACCTATGGCTACACCTTC
D gene: -; clone size: -; J gene: TRBJ2-7; V gene: TRBV12-3/TRBV12-4; CDR3 protein: CASSRAATYEQYF; CDR3 DNA: TGTGCCAGCAGTAGGGCGGCAACCTACGAGCAGTACTTC
D gene: TRBD2; clone size: -; J gene: TRBJ2-5; V gene: TRBV4-1; CDR3 protein: CASSQVGLAKETQYF; CDR3 DNA: TGCGCCAGCAGCCAAGTAGGACTAGCGAAAGAGACCCAGTACTTC
D gene: -; clone size: -; J gene: TRBJ2-2; V gene: TRBV7-6; CDR3 protein: CASSSDRWGTGELFF; CDR3 DNA: TGTGCCAGCAGCTCCGACCGGTGGGGCACCGGGGAGCTGTTTTTT
D gene: -; clone size: -; J gene: TRBJ1-5; V gene: TRBV6-2/TRBV6-3; CDR3 protein: CASSIWGNQPQHF; CDR3 DNA: TGTGCCAGCAGTATCTGGGGGAATCAGCCCCAGCATTTT
D gene: -; clone size: -; J gene: TRBJ2-7; V gene: TRBV14; CDR3 protein: CASSQMRHTASSYEQYF; CDR3 DNA: TGTGCCAGCAGCCAAATGAGGCACACCGCGAGCTCCTACGAGCAGTACTTC
D gene: -; clone size: few; J gene: TRBJ1-3; V gene: TRBV19; CDR3 protein: CASSIRSYSGNTIYF; CDR3 DNA: TGTGCCAGTAGTATAAGGAGTTATTCTGGAAACACCATATATTTT
D gene: -; clone size: few; J gene: TRBJ2-3; V gene: TRBV5-1; CDR3 protein: CASSLALGSPDTQYF; CDR3 DNA: TGCGCCAGCAGCTTGGCTCTTGGTAGCCCAGATACGCAGTATTTT